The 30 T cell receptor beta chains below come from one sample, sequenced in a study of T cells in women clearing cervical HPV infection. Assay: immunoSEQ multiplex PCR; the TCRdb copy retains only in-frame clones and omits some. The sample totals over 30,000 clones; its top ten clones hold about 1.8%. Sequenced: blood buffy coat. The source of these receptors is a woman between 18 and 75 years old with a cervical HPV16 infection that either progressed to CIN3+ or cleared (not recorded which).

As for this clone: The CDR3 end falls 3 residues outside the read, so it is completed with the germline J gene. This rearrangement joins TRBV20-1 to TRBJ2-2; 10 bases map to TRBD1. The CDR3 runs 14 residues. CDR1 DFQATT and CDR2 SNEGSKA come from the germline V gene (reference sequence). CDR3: CSAIARDRGSPLFF. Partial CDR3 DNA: TGCAGTGCAATTGCCCGGGACAGGGGTTCACCG.

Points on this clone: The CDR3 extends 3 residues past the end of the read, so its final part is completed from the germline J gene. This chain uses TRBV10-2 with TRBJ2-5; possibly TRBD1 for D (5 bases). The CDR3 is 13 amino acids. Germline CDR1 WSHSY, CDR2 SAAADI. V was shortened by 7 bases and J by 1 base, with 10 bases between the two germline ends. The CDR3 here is CASTKGFQETQYF. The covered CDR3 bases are TGCGCCAGCACCAAGGGGTTCCAAGAGACC.

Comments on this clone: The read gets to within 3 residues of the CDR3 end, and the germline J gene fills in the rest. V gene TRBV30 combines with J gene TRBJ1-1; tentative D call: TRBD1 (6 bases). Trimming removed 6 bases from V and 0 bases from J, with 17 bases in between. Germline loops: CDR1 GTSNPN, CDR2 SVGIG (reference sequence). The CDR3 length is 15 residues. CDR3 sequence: CACPRPGHLNTEAFF. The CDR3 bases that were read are TGTGCCTGTCCCCGGCCGGGACACTTGAACACTGAA.

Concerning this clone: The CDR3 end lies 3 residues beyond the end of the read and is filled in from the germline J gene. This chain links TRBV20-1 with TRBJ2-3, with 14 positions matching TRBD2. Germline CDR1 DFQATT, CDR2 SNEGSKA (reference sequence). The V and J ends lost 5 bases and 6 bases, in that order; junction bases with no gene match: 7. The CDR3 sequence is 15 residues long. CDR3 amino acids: CSAVRLAGGPDTQYF. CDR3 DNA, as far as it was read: TGCAGTGCTGTGAGACTAGCGGGGGGGCCGGATACG.

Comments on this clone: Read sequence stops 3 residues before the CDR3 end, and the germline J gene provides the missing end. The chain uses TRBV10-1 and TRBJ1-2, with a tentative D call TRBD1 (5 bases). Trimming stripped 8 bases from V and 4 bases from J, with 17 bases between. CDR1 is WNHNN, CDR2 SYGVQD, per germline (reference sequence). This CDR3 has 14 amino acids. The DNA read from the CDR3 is TGCGCCAGCCCGCTCCGGGACTTTTCCTATGGC. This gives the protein CASPLRDFSYG. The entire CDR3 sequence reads CASPLRDFSYGYTF.

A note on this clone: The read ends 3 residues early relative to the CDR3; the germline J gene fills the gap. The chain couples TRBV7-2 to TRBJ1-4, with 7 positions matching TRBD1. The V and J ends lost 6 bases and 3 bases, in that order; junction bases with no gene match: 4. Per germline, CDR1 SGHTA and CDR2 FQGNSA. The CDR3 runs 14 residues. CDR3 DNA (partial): TGTGCCAGCAGTCCGGGACAGCCTAATGAAAAA. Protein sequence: CASSPGQPNEK. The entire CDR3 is CASSPGQPNEKLFF. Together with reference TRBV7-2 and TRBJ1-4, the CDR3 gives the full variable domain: GAGVSQSPSNKVTEKGKDVELRCDPISGHTALYWYRQSLGQGLEFLIYFQGNSAPDKSGLPSDRFSAERTGGSVSTLTIQRTQQEDSAVYLCASSPGQPNEKLFFGSGTQLSVL.

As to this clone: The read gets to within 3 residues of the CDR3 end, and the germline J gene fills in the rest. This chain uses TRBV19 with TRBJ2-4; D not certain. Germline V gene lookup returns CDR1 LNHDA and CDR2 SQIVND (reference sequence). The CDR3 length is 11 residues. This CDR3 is CASSPNYGQYF. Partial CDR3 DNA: TGTGCCAGTAGTCCAAACTATGGT.

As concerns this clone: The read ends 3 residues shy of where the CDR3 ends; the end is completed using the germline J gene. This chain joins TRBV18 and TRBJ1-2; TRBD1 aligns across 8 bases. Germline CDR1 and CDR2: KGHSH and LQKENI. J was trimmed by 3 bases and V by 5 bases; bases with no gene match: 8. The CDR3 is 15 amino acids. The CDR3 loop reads CASSLHPGQDYGYTF. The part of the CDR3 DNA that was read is TGTGCCAGCTCATTGCACCCGGGACAGGACTATGGC.

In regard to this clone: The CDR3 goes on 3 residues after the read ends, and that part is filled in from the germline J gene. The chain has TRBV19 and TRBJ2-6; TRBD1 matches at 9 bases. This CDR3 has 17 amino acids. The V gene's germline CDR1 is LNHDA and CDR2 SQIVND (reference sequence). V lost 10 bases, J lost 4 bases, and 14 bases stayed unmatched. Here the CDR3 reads CATAPGQGSSGANVLTF. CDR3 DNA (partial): TGTGCCACCGCCCCGGGACAGGGAAGTTCCGGGGCCAACGTC.

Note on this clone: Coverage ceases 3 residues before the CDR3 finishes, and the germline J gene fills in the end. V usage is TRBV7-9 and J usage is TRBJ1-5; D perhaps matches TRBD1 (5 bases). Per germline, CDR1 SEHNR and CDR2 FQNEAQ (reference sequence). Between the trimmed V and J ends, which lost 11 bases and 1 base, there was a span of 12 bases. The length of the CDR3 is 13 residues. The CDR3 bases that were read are TGTGCCGGCGGGGGGGTGAGCAATCAGCCC. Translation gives CAGGGVSNQP. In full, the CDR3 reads CAGGGVSNQPQHF.

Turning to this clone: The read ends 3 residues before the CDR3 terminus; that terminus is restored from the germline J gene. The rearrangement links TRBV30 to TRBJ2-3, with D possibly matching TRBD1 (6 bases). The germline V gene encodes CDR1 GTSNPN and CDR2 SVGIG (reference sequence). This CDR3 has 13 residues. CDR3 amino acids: CAWSGGQGKTQYF. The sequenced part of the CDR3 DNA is TGTGCCTGGAGTGGTGGCCAGGGGAAGACG.

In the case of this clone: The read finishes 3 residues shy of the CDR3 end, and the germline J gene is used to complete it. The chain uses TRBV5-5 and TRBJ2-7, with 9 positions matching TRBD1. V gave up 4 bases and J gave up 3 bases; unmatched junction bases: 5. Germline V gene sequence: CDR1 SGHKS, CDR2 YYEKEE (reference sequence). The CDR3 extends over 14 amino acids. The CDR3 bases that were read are TGTGCCAGCAGCCGAAGACAGGGGGGCTACGAG. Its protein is CASSRRQGGYE. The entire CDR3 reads CASSRRQGGYEQYF.

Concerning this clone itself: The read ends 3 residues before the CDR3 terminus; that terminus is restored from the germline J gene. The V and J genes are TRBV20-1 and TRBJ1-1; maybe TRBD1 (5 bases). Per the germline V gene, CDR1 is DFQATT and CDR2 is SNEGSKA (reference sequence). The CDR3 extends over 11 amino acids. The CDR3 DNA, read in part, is TGCAGTGCTAGCCCTAGGACAGAA. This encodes CSASPRTE. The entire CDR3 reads CSASPRTEAFF.

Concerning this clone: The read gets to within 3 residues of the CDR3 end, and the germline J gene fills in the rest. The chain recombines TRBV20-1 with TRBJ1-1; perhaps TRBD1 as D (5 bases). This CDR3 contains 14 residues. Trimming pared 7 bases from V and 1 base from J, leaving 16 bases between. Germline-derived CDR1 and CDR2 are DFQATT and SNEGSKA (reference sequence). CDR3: CSVRQGTGNTEAFF. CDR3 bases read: TGCAGTGTCCGGCAGGGCACGGGGAACACTGAA.

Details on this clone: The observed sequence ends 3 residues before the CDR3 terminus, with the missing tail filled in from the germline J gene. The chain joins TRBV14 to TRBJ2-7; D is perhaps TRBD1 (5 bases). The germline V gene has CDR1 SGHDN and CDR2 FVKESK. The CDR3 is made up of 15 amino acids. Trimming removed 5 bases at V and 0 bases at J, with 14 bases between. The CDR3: CASSTGVTASYEQYF. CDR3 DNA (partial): TGTGCCAGCAGCACAGGAGTCACAGCCTCCTACGAG.

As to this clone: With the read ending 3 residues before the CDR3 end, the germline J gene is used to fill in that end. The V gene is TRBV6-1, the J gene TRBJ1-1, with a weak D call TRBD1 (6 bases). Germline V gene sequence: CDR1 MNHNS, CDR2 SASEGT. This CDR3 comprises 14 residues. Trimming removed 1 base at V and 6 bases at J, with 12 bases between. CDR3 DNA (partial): TGTGCCAGCAGTGAAGGAGTACAGGGTTCTGAA. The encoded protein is CASSEGVQGSE. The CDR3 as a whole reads CASSEGVQGSEAFF.

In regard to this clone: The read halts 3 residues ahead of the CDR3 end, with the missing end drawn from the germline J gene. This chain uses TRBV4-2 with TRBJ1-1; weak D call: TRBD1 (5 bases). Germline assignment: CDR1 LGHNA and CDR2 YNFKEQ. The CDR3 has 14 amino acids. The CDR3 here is CASSQDQPVGGAFF. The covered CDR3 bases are TGTGCCAGCAGCCAAGATCAACCGGTCGGGGGA.

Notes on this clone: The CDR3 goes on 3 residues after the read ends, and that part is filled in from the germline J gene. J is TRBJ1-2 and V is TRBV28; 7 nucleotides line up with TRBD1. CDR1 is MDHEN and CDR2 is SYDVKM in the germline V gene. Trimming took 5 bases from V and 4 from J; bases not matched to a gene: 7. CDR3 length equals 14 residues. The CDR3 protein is CASSTTGEAYGYTF. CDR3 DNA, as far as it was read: TGTGCCAGCAGTACTACAGGGGAAGCCTATGGC.

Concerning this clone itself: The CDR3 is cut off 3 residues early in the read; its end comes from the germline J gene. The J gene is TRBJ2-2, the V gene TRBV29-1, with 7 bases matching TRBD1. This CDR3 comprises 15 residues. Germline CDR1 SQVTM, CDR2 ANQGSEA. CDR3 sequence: CSVREGASTNEKLFF. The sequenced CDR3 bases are TGCAGCGTCAGAGAGGGGGCGTCGACTAATGAAAAG.

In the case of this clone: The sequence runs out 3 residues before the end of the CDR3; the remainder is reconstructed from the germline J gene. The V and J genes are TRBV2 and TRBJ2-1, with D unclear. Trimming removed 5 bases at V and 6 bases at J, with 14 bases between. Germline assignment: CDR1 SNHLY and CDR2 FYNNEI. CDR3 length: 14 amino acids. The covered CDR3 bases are TGTGCCAGCAGTAAGGCCCCAAACCTCAATGAG. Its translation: CASSKAPNLNE. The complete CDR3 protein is CASSKAPNLNEQFF.

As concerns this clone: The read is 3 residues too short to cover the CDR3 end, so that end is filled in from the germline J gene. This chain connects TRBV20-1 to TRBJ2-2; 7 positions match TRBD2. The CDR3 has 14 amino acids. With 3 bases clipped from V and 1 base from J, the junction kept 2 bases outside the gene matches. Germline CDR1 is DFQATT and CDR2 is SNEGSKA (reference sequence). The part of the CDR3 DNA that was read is TGCAGTGCTAGGTGGGGGGGGAACACCGGGGAG. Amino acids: CSARWGGNTGE. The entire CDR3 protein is CSARWGGNTGELFF.

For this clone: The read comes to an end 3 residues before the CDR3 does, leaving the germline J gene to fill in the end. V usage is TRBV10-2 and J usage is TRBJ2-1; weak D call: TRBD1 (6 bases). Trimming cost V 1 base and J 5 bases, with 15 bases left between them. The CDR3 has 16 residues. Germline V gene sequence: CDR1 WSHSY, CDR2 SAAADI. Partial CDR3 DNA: TGCGCCAGCAGTGAGTACAAACGACAGGTCCACAATGAG. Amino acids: CASSEYKRQVHNE. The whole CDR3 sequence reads CASSEYKRQVHNEQFF.

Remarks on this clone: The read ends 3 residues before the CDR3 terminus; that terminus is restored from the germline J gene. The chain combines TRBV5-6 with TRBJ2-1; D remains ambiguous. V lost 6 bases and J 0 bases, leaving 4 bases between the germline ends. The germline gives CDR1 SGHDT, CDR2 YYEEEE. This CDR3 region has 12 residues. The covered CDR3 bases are TGTGCCAGCATCAGCTCCTACAATGAG. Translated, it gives CASISSYNE. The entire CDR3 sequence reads CASISSYNEQFF.

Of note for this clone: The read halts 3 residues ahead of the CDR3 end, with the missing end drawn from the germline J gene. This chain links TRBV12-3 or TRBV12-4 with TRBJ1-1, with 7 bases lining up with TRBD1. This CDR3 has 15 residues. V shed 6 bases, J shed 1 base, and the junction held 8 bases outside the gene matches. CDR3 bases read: TGTGCCAGCAGAAGACAGGGAAAATCGAACACTGAA. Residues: CASRRQGKSNTE. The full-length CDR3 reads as CASRRQGKSNTEAFF.

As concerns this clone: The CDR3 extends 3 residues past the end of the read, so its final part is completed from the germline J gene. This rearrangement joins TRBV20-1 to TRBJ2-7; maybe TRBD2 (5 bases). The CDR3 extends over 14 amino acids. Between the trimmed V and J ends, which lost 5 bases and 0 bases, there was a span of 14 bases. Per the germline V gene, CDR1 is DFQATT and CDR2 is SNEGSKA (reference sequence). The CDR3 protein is CSAPGESSSYEQYF. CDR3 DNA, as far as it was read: TGCAGTGCTCCCGGGGAGTCCAGCTCCTACGAG.

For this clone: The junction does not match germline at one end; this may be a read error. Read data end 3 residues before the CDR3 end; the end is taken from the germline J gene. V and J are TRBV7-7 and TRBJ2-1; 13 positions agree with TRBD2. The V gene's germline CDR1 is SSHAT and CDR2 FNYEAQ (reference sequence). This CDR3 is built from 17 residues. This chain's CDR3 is CASSLGGTSGGANEQFF. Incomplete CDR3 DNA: TGTGCTAGCAGCTTAGGGGGCACTAGCGGGGGGGCCAATGAG.

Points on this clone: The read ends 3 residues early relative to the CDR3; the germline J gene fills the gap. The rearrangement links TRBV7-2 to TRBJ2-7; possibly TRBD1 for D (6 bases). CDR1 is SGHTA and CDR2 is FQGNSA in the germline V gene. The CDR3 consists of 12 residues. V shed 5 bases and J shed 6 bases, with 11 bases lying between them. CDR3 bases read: TGTGCCAGCAGCCCGCAGGGGATCGAG. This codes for CASSPQGIE. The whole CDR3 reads CASSPQGIEQYF.

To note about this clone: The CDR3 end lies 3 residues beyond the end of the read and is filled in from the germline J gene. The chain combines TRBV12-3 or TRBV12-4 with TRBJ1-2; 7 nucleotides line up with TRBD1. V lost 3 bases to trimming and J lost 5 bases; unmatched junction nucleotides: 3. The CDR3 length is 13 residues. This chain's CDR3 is CASSLGQRYGYTF. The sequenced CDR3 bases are TGTGCCAGCAGTTTGGGACAGAGGTATGGC.

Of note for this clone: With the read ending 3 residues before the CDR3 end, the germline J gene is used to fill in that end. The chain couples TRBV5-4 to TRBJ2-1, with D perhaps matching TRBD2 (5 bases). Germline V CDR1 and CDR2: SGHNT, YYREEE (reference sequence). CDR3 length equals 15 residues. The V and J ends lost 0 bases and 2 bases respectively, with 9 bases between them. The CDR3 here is CASSLDRTPYNEQFF. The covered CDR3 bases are TGTGCCAGCAGCTTGGATCGGACTCCCTACAATGAG. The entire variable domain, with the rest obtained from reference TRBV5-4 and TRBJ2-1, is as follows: ETGVTQSPTHLIKTRGQQVTLRCSSQSGHNTVSWYQQALGQGPQFIFQYYREEENGRGNFPPRFSGLQFPNYSSELNVNALELDDSALYLCASSLDRTPYNEQFFGPGTRLTVL.

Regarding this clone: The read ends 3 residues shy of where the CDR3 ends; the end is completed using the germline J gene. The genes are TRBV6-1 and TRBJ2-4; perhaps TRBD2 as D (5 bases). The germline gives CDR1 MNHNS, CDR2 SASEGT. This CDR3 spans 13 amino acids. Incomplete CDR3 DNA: TGTGCCAGCAGTGAAGCGGCCGACTATGGT. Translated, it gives CASSEAADYG. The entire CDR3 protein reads CASSEAADYGQYF.